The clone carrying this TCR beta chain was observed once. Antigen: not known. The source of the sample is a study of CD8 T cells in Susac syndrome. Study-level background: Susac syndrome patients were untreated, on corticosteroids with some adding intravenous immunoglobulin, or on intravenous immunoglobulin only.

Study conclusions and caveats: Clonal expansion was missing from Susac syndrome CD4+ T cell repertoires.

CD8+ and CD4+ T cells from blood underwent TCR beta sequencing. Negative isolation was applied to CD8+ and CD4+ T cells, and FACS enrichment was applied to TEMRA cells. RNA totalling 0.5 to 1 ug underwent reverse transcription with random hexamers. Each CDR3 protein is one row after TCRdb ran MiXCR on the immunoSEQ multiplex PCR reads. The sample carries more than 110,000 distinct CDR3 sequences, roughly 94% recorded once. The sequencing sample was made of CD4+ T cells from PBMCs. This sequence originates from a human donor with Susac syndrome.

The CDR3 nucleotides read TGCGCCAGCAGCCAAGATACCAGGGTCCCCACTGAAGCTTTCTTT. The encoded protein is CASSQDTRVPTEAFF. The chain is built from TRBV4-3 and TRBJ1-1, with D possibly TRBD1 on 5 matching bases. The V gene's germline CDR1 is LGHNA and CDR2 YSLEER. V lost 0 bases and J lost 4, with 12 bases in between. The CDR3 runs to 15 residues.